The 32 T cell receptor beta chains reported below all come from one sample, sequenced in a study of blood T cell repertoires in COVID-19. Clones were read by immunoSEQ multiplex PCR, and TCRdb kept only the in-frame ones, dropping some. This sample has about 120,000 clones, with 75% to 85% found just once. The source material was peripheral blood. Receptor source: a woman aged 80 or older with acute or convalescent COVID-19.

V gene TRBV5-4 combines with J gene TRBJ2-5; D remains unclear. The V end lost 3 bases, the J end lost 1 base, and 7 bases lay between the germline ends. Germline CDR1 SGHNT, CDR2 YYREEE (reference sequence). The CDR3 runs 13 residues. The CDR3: CASSSPVQETQYF. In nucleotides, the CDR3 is TGTGCCAGCAGCTCCCCAGTCCAAGAGACCCAGTACTTC.

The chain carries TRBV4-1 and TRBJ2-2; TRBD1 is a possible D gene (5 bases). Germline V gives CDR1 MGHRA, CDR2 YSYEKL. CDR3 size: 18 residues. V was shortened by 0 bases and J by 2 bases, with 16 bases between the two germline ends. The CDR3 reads CASSQEVQVRDNTGELFF. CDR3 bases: TGCGCCAGCAGCCAAGAGGTACAGGTCAGAGATAACACCGGGGAGCTGTTTTTT.

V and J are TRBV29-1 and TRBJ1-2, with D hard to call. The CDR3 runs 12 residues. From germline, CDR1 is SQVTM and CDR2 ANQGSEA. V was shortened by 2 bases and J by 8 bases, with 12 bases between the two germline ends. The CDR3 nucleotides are TGCAGCGTTGAAATGCGAACAGCAGGCTACACCTTC. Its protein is CSVEMRTAGYTF.

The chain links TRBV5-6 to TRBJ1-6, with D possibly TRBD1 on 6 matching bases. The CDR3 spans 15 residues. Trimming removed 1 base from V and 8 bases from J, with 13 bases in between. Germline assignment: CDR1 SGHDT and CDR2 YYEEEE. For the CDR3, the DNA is TGTGCCAGCAGCTTGTTGGGCAGGGGCCATTCACCCCTCCACTTT. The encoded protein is CASSLLGRGHSPLHF.

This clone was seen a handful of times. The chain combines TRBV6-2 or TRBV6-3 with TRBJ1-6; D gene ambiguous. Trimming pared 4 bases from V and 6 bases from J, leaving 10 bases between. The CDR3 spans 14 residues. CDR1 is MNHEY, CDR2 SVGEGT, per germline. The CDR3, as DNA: TGTGCCAGCAGTTTACAGAGACCTAATTCACCCCTCCACTTT. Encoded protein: CASSLQRPNSPLHF.

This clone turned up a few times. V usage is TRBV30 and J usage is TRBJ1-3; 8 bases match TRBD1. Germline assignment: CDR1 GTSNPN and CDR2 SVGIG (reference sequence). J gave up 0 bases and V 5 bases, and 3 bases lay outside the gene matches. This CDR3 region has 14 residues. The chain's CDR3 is CAWDRGPSGNTIYF. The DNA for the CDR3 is TGTGCCTGGGACAGGGGCCCCTCTGGAAACACCATATATTTT.

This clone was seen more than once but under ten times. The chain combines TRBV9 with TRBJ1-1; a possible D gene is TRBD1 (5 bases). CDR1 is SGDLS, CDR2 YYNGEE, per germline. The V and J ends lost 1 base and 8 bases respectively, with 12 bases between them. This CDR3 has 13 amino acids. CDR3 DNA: TGTGCCAGCAGCGTAATAGAACAGGCCGAAGCTTTCTTT. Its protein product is CASSVIEQAEAFF.

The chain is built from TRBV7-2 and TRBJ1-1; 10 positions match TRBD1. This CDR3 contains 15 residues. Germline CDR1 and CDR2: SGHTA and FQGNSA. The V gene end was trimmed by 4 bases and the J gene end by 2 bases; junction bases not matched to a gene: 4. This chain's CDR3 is CASSSLTGGNTEAFF. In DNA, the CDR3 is TGTGCCAGCAGCTCCTTGACAGGGGGCAACACTGAAGCTTTCTTT.

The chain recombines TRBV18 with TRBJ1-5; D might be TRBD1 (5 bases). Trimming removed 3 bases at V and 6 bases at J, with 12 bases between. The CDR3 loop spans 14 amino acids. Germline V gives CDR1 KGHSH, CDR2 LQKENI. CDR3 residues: CASSPSGQGQPQHF. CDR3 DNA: TGTGCCAGCTCACCCTCTGGTCAGGGTCAGCCCCAGCATTTT.

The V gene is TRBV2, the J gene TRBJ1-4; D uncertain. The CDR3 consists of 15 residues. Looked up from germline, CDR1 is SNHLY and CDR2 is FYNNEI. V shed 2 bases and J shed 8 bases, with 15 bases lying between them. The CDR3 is CASSEYIRTGEKLFF. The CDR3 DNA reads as TGTGCCAGCAGTGAATACATCAGAACCGGGGAAAAACTGTTTTTT.

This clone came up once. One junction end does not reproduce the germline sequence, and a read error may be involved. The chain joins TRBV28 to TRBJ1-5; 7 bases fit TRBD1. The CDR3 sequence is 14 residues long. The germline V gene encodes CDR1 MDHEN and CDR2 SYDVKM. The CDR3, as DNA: TGTGCCAGCAGTTTCCTACAGGGGAATCAACCCCAGCATTTT. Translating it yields CASSFLQGNQPQHF.

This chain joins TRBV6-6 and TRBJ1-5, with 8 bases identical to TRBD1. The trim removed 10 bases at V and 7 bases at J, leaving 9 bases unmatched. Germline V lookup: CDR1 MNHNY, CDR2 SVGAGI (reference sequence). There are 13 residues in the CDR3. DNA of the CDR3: TGTGCCACCCGGGACAGGCCTGACCAGCCCCAGCATTTT. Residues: CATRDRPDQPQHF.

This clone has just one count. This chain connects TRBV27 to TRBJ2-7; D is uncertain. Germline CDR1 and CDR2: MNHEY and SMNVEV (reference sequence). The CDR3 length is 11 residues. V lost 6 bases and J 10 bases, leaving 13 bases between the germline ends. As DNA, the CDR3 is TGTGCCAGCAGCCGAGAGTCAAGACAGTACTTC. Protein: CASSRESRQYF.

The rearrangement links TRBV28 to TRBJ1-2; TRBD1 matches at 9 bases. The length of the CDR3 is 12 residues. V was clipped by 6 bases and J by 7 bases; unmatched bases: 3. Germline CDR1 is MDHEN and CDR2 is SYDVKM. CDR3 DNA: TGTGCCAGCAGCACACAGGGGGCTGGCTACACCTTC. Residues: CASSTQGAGYTF.

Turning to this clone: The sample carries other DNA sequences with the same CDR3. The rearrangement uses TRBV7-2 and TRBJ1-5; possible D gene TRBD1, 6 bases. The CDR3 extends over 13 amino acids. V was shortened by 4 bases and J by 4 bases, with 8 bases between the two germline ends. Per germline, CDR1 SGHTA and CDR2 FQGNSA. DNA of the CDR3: TGTGCCAGCAGCTCGGACAGTAATCAGCCCCAGCATTTT. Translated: CASSSDSNQPQHF.

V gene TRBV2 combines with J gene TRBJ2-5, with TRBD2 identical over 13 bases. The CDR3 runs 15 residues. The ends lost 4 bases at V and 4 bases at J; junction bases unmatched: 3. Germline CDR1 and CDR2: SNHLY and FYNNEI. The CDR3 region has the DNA TGTGCCAGCAGTGGGGGACTAGCGGGGACAGAGACCCAGTACTTC. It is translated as CASSGGLAGTETQYF.

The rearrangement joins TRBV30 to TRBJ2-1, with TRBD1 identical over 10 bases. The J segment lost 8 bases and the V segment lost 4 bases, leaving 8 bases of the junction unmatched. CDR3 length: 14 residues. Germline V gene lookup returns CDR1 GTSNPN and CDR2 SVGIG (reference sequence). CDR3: CAWTPGTGVYEQFF. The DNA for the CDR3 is TGTGCCTGGACCCCCGGGACAGGGGTCTATGAGCAGTTCTTC.

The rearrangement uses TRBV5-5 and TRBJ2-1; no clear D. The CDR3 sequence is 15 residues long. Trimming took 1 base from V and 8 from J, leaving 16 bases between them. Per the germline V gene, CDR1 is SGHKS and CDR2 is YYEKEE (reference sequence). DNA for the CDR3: TGTGCCAGCAGCTTGTTAGTACTATCGTCGGATGAGCAGTTCTTC. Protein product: CASSLLVLSSDEQFF.

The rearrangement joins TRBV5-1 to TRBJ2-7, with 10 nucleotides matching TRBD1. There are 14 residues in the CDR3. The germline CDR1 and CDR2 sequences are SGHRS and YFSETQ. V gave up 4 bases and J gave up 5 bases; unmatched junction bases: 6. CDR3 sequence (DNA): TGCGCCAGCAGCAGGGACAGGGGAGGAAACGAGCAGTACTTC. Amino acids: CASSRDRGGNEQYF.

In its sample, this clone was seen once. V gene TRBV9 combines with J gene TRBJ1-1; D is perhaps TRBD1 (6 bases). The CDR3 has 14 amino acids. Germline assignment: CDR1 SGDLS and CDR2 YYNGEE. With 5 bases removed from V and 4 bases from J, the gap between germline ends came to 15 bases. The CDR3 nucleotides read TGTGCCAGCAGTCCAGTTACAGGGCGCACTGAAGCTTTCTTT. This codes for CASSPVTGRTEAFF.

CDR3 coding DNA: TGTGCCAGCAGCTCCCAATTCGGGGGGACAGGGTACGAGCAGTACTTC. The encoded protein is CASSSQFGGTGYEQYF. The rearrangement joins TRBV7-2 to TRBJ2-7; 9 bases match TRBD1. Germline CDR1 is SGHTA and CDR2 is FQGNSA. Unmatched junction bases numbered 11, after V lost 4 bases and J lost 4 bases. The CDR3 covers 16 residues.

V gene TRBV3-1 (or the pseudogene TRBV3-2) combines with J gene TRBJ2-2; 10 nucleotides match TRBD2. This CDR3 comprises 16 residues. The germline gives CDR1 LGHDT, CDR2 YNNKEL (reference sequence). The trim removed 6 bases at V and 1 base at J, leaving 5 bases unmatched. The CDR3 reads CASRQLAGGNTGELFF. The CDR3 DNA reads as TGTGCCAGCAGGCAATTAGCGGGAGGGAACACCGGGGAGCTGTTTTTT.

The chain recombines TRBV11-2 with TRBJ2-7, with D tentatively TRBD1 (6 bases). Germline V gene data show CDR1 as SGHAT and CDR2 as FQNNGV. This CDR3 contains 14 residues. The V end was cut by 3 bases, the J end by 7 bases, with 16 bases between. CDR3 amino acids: CASSFNRDTWEQYF. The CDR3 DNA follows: TGTGCCAGCAGCTTTAACCGGGACACCTGGGAGCAGTACTTC.

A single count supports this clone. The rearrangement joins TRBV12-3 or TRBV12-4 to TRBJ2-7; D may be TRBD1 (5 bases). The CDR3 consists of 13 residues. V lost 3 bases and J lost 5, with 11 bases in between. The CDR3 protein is CASSFGAIDEQYF. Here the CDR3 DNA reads TGTGCCAGCAGTTTTGGGGCCATCGACGAGCAGTACTTC.

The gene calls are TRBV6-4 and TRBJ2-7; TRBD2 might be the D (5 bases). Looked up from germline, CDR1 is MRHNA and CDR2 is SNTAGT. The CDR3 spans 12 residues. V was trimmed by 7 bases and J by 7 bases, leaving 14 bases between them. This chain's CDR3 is CASIGPGGEQYF. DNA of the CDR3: TGTGCCAGCATAGGTCCCGGCGGGGAGCAGTACTTC.

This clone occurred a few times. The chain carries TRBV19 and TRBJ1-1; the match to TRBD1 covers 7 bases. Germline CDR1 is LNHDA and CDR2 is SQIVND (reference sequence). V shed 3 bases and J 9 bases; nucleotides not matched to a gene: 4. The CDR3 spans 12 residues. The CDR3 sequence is CASSIRDRQAFF. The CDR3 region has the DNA TGTGCCAGTAGTATTAGGGACAGACAAGCTTTCTTT. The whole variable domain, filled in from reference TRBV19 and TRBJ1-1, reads DGGITQSPKYLFRKEGQNVTLSCEQNLNHDAMYWYRQDPGQGLRLIYYSQIVNDFQKGDIAEGYSVSREKKESFPLTVTSAQKNPTAFYLCASSIRDRQAFFGQGTRLTVV.

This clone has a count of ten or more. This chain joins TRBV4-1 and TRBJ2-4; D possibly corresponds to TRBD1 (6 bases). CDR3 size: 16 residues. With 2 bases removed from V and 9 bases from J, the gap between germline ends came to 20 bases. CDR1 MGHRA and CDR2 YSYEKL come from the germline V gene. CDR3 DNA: TGCGCCAGCAGCCAAAGTATCGCCAGGGGCCCTTCCATTCAGTACTTC. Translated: CASSQSIARGPSIQYF.

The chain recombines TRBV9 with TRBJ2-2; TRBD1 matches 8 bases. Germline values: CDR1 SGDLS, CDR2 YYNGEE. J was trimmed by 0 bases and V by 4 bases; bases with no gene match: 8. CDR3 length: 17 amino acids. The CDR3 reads CASSLRTGHTNTGELFF. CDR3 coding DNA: TGTGCCAGCAGCCTTCGGACAGGGCATACGAACACCGGGGAGCTGTTTTTT.

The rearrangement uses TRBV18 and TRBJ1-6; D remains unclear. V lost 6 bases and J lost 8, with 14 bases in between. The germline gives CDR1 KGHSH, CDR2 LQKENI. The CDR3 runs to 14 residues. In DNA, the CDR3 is TGTGCCAGCTCTCCCGCGGTGGGTCATTCACCCCTCCACTTT. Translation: CASSPAVGHSPLHF.

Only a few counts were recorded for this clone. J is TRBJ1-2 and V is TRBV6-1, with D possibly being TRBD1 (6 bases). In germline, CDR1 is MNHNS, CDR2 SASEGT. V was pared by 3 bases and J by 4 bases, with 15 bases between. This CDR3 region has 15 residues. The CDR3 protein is CASSDTRGSVYGYTF. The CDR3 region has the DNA TGTGCCAGCAGTGATACGAGGGGGTCCGTCTATGGCTACACCTTC.

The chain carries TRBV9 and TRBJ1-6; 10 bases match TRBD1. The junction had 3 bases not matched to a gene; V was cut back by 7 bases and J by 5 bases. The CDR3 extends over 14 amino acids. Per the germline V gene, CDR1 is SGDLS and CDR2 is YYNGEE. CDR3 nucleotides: TGTGCCAGCGGACAGGGGGTCGATAATTCACCCCTCCACTTT. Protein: CASGQGVDNSPLHF.

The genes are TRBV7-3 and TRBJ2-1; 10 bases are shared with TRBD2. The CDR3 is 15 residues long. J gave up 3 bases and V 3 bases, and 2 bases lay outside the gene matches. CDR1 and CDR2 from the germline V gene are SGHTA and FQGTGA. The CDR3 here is CASSLGLASYNEQFF. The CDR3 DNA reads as TGTGCCAGCAGCTTGGGACTAGCGAGCTACAATGAGCAGTTCTTC.